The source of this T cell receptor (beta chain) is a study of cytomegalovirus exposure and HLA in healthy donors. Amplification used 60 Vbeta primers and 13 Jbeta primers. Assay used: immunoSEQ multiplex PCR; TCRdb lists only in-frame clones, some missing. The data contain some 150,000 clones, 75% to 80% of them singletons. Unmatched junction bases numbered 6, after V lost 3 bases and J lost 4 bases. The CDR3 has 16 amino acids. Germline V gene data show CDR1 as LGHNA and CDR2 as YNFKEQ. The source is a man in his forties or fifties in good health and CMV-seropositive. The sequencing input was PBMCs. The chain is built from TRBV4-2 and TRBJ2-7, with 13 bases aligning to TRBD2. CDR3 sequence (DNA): TGTGCCAGCAGCCATTCCGGACTAGCGGGAGAATACGAGCAGTACTTC. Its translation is CASSHSGLAGEYEQYF.